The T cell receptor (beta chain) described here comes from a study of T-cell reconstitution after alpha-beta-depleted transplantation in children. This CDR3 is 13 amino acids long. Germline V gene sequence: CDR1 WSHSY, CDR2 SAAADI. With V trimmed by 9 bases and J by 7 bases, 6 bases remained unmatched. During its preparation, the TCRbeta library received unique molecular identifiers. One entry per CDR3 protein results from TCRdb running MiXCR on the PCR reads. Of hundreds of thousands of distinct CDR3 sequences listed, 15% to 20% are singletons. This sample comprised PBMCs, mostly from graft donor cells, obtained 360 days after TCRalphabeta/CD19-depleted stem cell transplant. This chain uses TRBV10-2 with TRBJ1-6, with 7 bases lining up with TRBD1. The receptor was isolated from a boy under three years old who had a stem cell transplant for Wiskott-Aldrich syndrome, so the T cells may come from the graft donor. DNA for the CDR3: TGCGCCAGACCGGGACAGCAAAATTCACCCCTCCACTTT. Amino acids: CARPGQQNSPLHF.